One sample yielded the 22 T cell receptor beta chains listed below, sequenced in a study of T cell responses to AZD1222 COVID-19 vaccine. Using immunoSEQ multiplex PCR, the repertoire was profiled, and TCRdb retains in-frame clones only, with some absent. The data show about 140,000 clones, 90% to 95% seen once. Specimen: peripheral blood, collected on day 0 of MenACWY control vaccination. Receptors originate from an adult in good health.

The chain carries TRBV30 and TRBJ2-2; TRBD1 matches 9 bases. CDR1 and CDR2 (germline): GTSNPN, SVGIG (reference sequence). CDR3 size: 15 residues. J lost 5 bases, V lost 3 bases, and 7 bases had no gene match. The CDR3 DNA reads TGTGCCTGGAGCCGGGGACAGGGAGGAACCGGGGAGCTGTTTTTT. Encoded protein: CAWSRGQGGTGELFF.

The chain has TRBV5-6 and TRBJ2-7; D may be TRBD2 (5 bases). Between the trimmed V and J ends, which lost 2 bases and 6 bases, there was a span of 9 bases. The V gene's germline CDR1 is SGHDT and CDR2 YYEEEE. CDR3 length equals 12 residues. DNA for the CDR3: TGTGCCAGCAGCTTCGGGGTTGGCGAGCAGTACTTC. Translation: CASSFGVGEQYF.

The chain joins TRBV4-3 to TRBJ1-1; D not certain. Germline-derived CDR1 and CDR2 are LGHNA and YSLEER. Trimming cost V 0 bases and J 6 bases, with 11 bases left between them. This CDR3 contains 14 residues. As DNA, the CDR3 is TGCGCCAGCAGCCAAGAGGACGACGGCGCTGAAGCTTTCTTT. Protein: CASSQEDDGAEAFF.

The chain couples TRBV11-2 to TRBJ2-3; TRBD2 matches 7 bases. Losses at the gene ends were 4 bases for V and 0 bases for J; bases not matched to a gene: 4. CDR3 length: 15 amino acids. CDR1 SGHAT and CDR2 FQNNGV come from the germline V gene. The CDR3 region is CASSSGTTSTDTQYF. The CDR3 region has the DNA TGTGCCAGCAGCTCCGGGACTACTAGCACAGATACGCAGTATTTT.

This chain connects TRBV4-1 to TRBJ2-3; TRBD2 matches at 7 bases. CDR3 size: 18 residues. Germline CDR1 reads MGHRA; CDR2 reads YSYEKL. V shed 1 base and J 5 bases; nucleotides not matched to a gene: 15. The CDR3 DNA reads as TGCGCCAGCAGCCAAGTTGGGGTCAATACGCGGGAGAGAGATACGCAGTATTTT. Amino acid sequence: CASSQVGVNTRERDTQYF.

The rearrangement joins TRBV11-2 to TRBJ2-7; 8 positions match TRBD2. The V segment lost 1 base and the J segment 6 bases; nucleotides outside the gene matches: 8. From germline, CDR1 is SGHAT and CDR2 FQNNGV. The CDR3 loop spans 15 amino acids. The chain's CDR3 is CASSLGAGGAFEQYF. CDR3 coding DNA: TGTGCCAGCAGCTTAGGGGCGGGGGGAGCCTTCGAGCAGTACTTC. Full variable domain (outside the CDR3, taken from reference TRBV11-2 and TRBJ2-7): EAGVAQSPRYKIIEKRQSVAFWCNPISGHATLYWYQQILGQGPKLLIQFQNNGVVDDSQLPKDRFSAERLKGVDSTLKIQPAKLEDSAVYLCASSLGAGGAFEQYFGPGTRLTVT.

The V and J genes are TRBV6-5 and TRBJ1-1; D gene unclear. The CDR3 is 12 residues long. Germline assignment: CDR1 MNHEY and CDR2 SVGAGI. The V end was cut by 8 bases, the J end by 3 bases, with 10 bases between. CDR3 DNA sequence: TGTGCCAGCCAGGAGGGAGACACTGAAGCTTTCTTT. Amino acid sequence: CASQEGDTEAFF.

The genes are TRBV18 and TRBJ2-7; D unresolved. Germline V gene data show CDR1 as KGHSH and CDR2 as LQKENI. Trimming took off 0 bases at V and 0 bases at J, with 9 bases between the two ends. The length of the CDR3 is 15 residues. This CDR3 is CASSPPGQNSYEQYF. The CDR3 DNA follows: TGTGCCAGCTCACCACCGGGCCAGAACTCCTACGAGCAGTACTTC. The whole variable domain, filled in from reference TRBV18 and TRBJ2-7, reads NAGVMQNPRHLVRRRGQEARLRCSPMKGHSHVYWYRQLPEEGLKFMVYLQKENIIDESGMPKERFSAEFPKEGPSILRIQQVVRGDSAAYFCASSPPGQNSYEQYFGPGTRLTVT.

The gene calls are TRBV2 and TRBJ1-1; D remains ambiguous. The length of the CDR3 is 13 residues. Trimming pared 7 bases from V and 0 bases from J, leaving 9 bases between. Germline-derived CDR1 and CDR2 are SNHLY and FYNNEI. CDR3: CASKEEMNTEAFF. Here the CDR3 DNA reads TGTGCCAGCAAGGAGGAGATGAACACTGAAGCTTTCTTT.

The chain couples TRBV3-1 (or the pseudogene TRBV3-2) to TRBJ2-1; 11 nucleotides align to TRBD2. The CDR3 covers 17 residues. The ends lost 2 bases at V and 1 base at J; junction bases unmatched: 4. CDR1 LGHDT and CDR2 YNNKEL come from the germline V gene (reference sequence). This CDR3 reads CASSQLASGGSYNEQFF. The CDR3 DNA is TGTGCCAGCAGCCAACTGGCTAGCGGGGGGTCCTACAATGAGCAGTTCTTC.

The genes are TRBV13 and TRBJ1-1; perhaps TRBD1 as D (5 bases). Germline V CDR1 and CDR2: PRHDT, FYEKMQ (reference sequence). With 7 bases removed from V and 5 bases from J, the gap between germline ends came to 20 bases. The CDR3 has 15 amino acids. CDR3 sequence (DNA): TGTGCCAGCACCCTCCCACCCGAGGGGCGGACTGAAGCTTTCTTT. This encodes CASTLPPEGRTEAFF.

This sequence joins TRBV11-2 and TRBJ2-3, with D tentatively TRBD2 (6 bases). CDR1 and CDR2 from the germline V gene are SGHAT and FQNNGV. V was pared by 4 bases and J by 11 bases, with 19 bases between. This CDR3 is 14 amino acids long. As DNA, the CDR3 is TGTGCCAGCAGCTCCGCAGCCGGGAGAATCCTGCAGTATTTT. The encoded protein is CASSSAAGRILQYF.

The chain joins TRBV24-1 to TRBJ2-5; D unclear. V was shortened by 0 bases and J by 7 bases, with 11 bases between the two germline ends. The CDR3 length is 14 residues. The V gene's germline CDR1 is KGHDR and CDR2 SFDVKD. The DNA of the CDR3 is TGTGCCACCAGTGATTTGACTCCCAAAGGGACCCAGTACTTC. It is translated as CATSDLTPKGTQYF.

The rearrangement links TRBV24-1 to TRBJ1-2; D is unresolved. Per the germline V gene, CDR1 is KGHDR and CDR2 is SFDVKD. V was clipped by 8 bases and J by 0 bases, with 15 bases between them. This CDR3 comprises 15 residues. The CDR3 loop reads CATKHRGGTNYGYTF. DNA of the CDR3: TGTGCCACCAAACATCGCGGAGGGACTAACTATGGCTACACCTTC.

The chain combines TRBV6-6 with TRBJ1-5, with 10 bases that match TRBD1. The V gene end was trimmed by 2 bases and the J gene end by 5 bases; junction bases not matched to a gene: 6. Germline V CDR1 and CDR2: MNHNY, SVGAGI (reference sequence). This CDR3 has 16 residues. CDR3 loop: CASSYLGQGGDQPQHF. The DNA for the CDR3 is TGTGCCAGCAGTTACCTCGGACAGGGGGGGGATCAGCCCCAGCATTTT.

The chain carries TRBV5-4 and TRBJ2-1; possible D gene TRBD1, 5 bases. Germline lookup yields CDR1 SGHNT and CDR2 YYREEE (reference sequence). This CDR3 comprises 14 residues. V lost 4 bases and J lost 6, with 14 bases in between. The CDR3 DNA reads as TGTGCCAGCAGCCATAGCAGCGACAGCAATGAGCAGTTCTTC. It yields the protein CASSHSSDSNEQFF.

The V and J genes are TRBV20-1 and TRBJ1-2; D possibly corresponds to TRBD1 (5 bases). The CDR3 spans 11 residues. V dropped 2 bases and J dropped 11 bases, with 12 bases sitting between them. CDR1 and CDR2 from the germline V gene are DFQATT and SNEGSKA (reference sequence). CDR3 sequence: CSARPREQYTF. As DNA, the CDR3 is TGCAGTGCTAGACCCAGGGAGCAGTACACCTTC.

The V and J genes are TRBV4-3 and TRBJ1-5; D not resolved. The CDR3 contains 15 residues. The germline CDR1 and CDR2 sequences are LGHNA and YSLEER. Trimming took off 0 bases at V and 1 base at J, with 7 bases between the two ends. CDR3 nucleotides: TGCGCCAGCAGCCAAGATACAGACAGCAATCAGCCCCAGCATTTT. Translated, it gives CASSQDTDSNQPQHF.

V usage is TRBV6-6 and J usage is TRBJ2-7, with D perhaps TRBD2 (5 bases). V was shortened by 4 bases and J by 0 bases, with 10 bases between the two germline ends. The length of the CDR3 is 14 residues. Per the germline V gene, CDR1 is MNHNY and CDR2 is SVGAGI (reference sequence). The DNA of the CDR3 is TGTGCCAGCAGTTCCTCGACTAACTCCTACGAGCAGTACTTC. Protein sequence: CASSSSTNSYEQYF.

This clone was seen only once. The V call is TRBV5-6, the J call TRBJ2-1, with D perhaps TRBD2 (6 bases). The V and J ends lost 3 bases and 9 bases respectively, with 13 bases between them. In germline, CDR1 is SGHDT, CDR2 YYEEEE. The CDR3 runs to 13 residues. CDR3 sequence reads: CASSSFDGSEQFF. The CDR3 region has the DNA TGTGCCAGCAGCTCCTTCGACGGGAGTGAGCAGTTCTTC.

The rearrangement links TRBV7-3 to TRBJ2-2; no clear D gene. Germline V CDR1 and CDR2: SGHTA, FQGTGA. This CDR3 is 16 amino acids long. Trimming cost V 0 bases and J 1 base, with 9 bases left between them. CDR3 amino acids: CASSLTTGLNTGELFF. In nucleotides, the CDR3 is TGTGCCAGCAGCTTAACGACTGGGCTGAACACCGGGGAGCTGTTTTTT.

This chain links TRBV28 with TRBJ1-5, with D possibly TRBD1 on 6 matching bases. The CDR3 has 16 residues. Germline V CDR1 and CDR2: MDHEN, SYDVKM. Trimming cost V 5 bases and J 1 base, with 15 bases left between them. The CDR3 nucleotides read TGTGCCAGCAGTACGGACAGTCCTGGGAGCAATCAGCCCCAGCATTTT. Translating it yields CASSTDSPGSNQPQHF.